This is a list of T cell receptor beta chains from one sample in a study of control samples from healthy donors and cancer patients. Assay used: immunoSEQ multiplex PCR; TCRdb lists only in-frame clones, some missing. The data show over 100,000 clones, approximately 90% seen once. Sequenced: blood. Receptors were obtained from a man between 35 and 55 years old in good health. CDR3s include the opening cysteine and the closing phenylalanine or tryptophan. D genes are given only for firm matches. Clone size appears in some rows only: once, few, many, or a class for an expanded clone.

CDR3aa	CDR3nt	j_gene	abundance	d_gene	v_gene
CASSLSGTGFAEAFF	TGTGCCAGCAGCCTATCCGGGACAGGGTTCGCTGAAGCTTTCTTT	TRBJ1-1	few	TRBD1	TRBV11-2
CASSQTGTAKFF	TGTGCCAGCAGCCAAACCGGGACAGCGAAGTTCTTC	TRBJ2-1	NA	TRBD1	TRBV11-3
CASSLGGGVGKSYNSPLHF	TGTGCCAGCAGCTTAGGGGGAGGGGTCGGAAAGTCCTATAATTCACCCCTCCACTTT	TRBJ1-6	NA	NA	TRBV7-2
CASTPDREVPDTQYF	TGTGCCAGCACCCCTGACAGGGAGGTCCCAGATACGCAGTATTTT	TRBJ2-3	NA	NA	TRBV6-5
CASSYSVSGNTIYF	TGTGCCAGCAGTTACTCAGTCTCTGGAAACACCATATATTTT	TRBJ1-3	NA	NA	TRBV6-5
CAWIAAGGDGYTF	TGTGCCTGGATAGCGGCAGGGGGCGATGGCTACACCTTC	TRBJ1-2	NA	TRBD1	TRBV30
CSGLKTETQYF	TGCAGTGGATTGAAGACGGAGACCCAGTACTTC	TRBJ2-5	NA	NA	TRBV20-1
CASSLGTGGDGAFF	TGTGCCAGCTCACTTGGGACAGGAGGGGACGGAGCTTTCTTT	TRBJ1-1	NA	TRBD1	TRBV18
CASSQGTATEAFF	TGTGCCAGCAGCCAAGGGACAGCAACTGAAGCTTTCTTT	TRBJ1-1	NA	NA	TRBV3-1/TRBV3-2
CASSLQVGGYTF	TGTGCCAGCAGTTTACAGGTTGGGGGCTACACCTTC	TRBJ1-2	NA	NA	TRBV12-3/TRBV12-4
CASSFRQWVF	TGCGCCAGCAGCTTCAGACAGTGGGTCTTC	TRBJ2-1	NA	NA	TRBV5-1
CATTRGGTGRNYGYTF	TGTGCCACAACGAGGGGGGGGACAGGGCGAAACTATGGCTACACCTTC	TRBJ1-2	NA	TRBD1	TRBV19
CASSWNGYNSPLHF	TGTGCCAGCAGTTGGAACGGGTATAATTCACCCCTCCACTTT	TRBJ1-6	NA	NA	TRBV27
CASSLSGTQAFF	TGTGCCAGCAGTCTATCCGGGACGCAAGCTTTCTTT	TRBJ1-1	NA	NA	TRBV6-2/TRBV6-3
CASRPDRGNNQPQHF	TGTGCCAGCAGACCGGACAGGGGGAACAATCAGCCCCAGCATTTT	TRBJ1-5	NA	TRBD1	TRBV6-5
CASSVEGGSSYNSPLHF	TGTGCCAGCAGCGTAGAGGGGGGGAGCTCCTATAATTCACCCCTCCACTTT	TRBJ1-6	NA	NA	TRBV9
CASSPRQGLEQYF	TGTGCCAGCAGCCCGAGACAGGGACTCGAGCAGTACTTC	TRBJ2-7	NA	NA	TRBV7-2
CASSLLGAATNEKLFF	TGCGCCAGCAGCTTGCTGGGGGCAGCAACTAATGAAAAACTGTTTTTT	TRBJ1-4	NA	NA	TRBV5-1
CASSLRDSQGGYGYTF	TGTGCCAGCAGCTTAAGGGACAGCCAAGGTGGCTATGGCTACACCTTC	TRBJ1-2	NA	TRBD1	TRBV7-9
CASSPKGGAVYGYTF	TGTGCCAGCAGCCCCAAGGGGGGGGCGGTTTATGGCTACACCTTC	TRBJ1-2	NA	NA	TRBV7-6
CAWSAWGNLNEKLFF	TGTGCCTGGAGTGCCTGGGGGAACCTTAATGAAAAACTGTTTTTT	TRBJ1-4	NA	NA	TRBV30
CASSVSRYTDTQYF	TGTGCCAGCAGCGTCTCACGGTACACAGATACGCAGTATTTT	TRBJ2-3	once	NA	TRBV9
CATSEPGTAYGYTF	TGTGCCACCAGTGAACCCGGGACAGCTTATGGCTACACCTTC	TRBJ1-2	NA	TRBD1	TRBV24-1
CSVEARGRRRQETQYF	TGCAGCGTTGAAGCCAGGGGACGACGACGGCAAGAGACCCAGTACTTC	TRBJ2-5	NA	NA	TRBV29-1
CSVDEDRGLTHNGYTF	TGCAGCGTTGATGAGGACAGGGGTTTAACGCACAATGGCTACACCTTC	TRBJ1-2	NA	TRBD1	TRBV29-1
CASSFDSLYGYTF	TGTGCCAGCAGCTTCGACAGCCTCTATGGCTACACCTTC	TRBJ1-2	NA	NA	TRBV7-2
CASSLRQGTYGYTF	TGTGCCAGCAGCCTAAGACAGGGGACCTATGGCTACACCTTC	TRBJ1-2	NA	TRBD1	TRBV27
CATQGGGAGEKLFF	TGTGCCACCCAGGGAGGGGGGGCCGGAGAAAAACTGTTTTTT	TRBJ1-4	NA	NA	TRBV24-1
CSASTGAQGGYGYTF	TGCAGTGCTAGTACAGGGGCGCAGGGAGGCTATGGCTACACCTTC	TRBJ1-2	NA	TRBD1	TRBV20-1
CSVSPGLGRDGYTF	TGCAGCGTTAGCCCGGGCCTAGGTCGAGATGGCTACACCTTC	TRBJ1-2	NA	NA	TRBV29-1
CASSPGGLNEKLFF	TGTGCCAGCTCCCCTGGGGGCCTTAATGAAAAACTGTTTTTT	TRBJ1-4	NA	NA	TRBV18
CASSLLLAGGQETQYF	TGTGCCAGCAGTTTATTACTAGCGGGGGGGCAAGAGACCCAGTACTTC	TRBJ2-5	NA	TRBD2	TRBV27
CAWSDAPFNTEAFF	TGTGCCTGGAGTGACGCCCCCTTTAACACTGAAGCTTTCTTT	TRBJ1-1	NA	NA	TRBV30
CASSLSVQGGYTF	TGTGCCAGCAGTTTATCGGTACAGGGTGGCTACACCTTC	TRBJ1-2	NA	NA	TRBV12-3/TRBV12-4
CAVGQGIYEQYF	TGTGCCGTCGGACAGGGGATCTACGAGCAGTACTTC	TRBJ2-7	NA	TRBD1	TRBV10-3
CASSQDLLADTQYF	TGTGCCAGCAGCCAAGATCTTCTCGCAGATACGCAGTATTTT	TRBJ2-3	NA	NA	TRBV3-1/TRBV3-2
CASSPGGIDTQYF	TGTGCCAGCAGCCCGGGGGGGATAGATACGCAGTATTTT	TRBJ2-3	once	TRBD2	TRBV3-1/TRBV3-2
CASSPDHRGRETQYF	TGTGCCAGCTCACCAGATCACAGGGGGCGAGAGACCCAGTACTTC	TRBJ2-5	NA	TRBD1	TRBV18
CASSPAGTGTGNYYGYTF	TGTGCCAGCTCACCAGCCGGGACAGGGACTGGAAATTACTATGGCTACACCTTC	TRBJ1-2	NA	TRBD1	TRBV18
CASSESESWRGYEQYF	TGTGCCAGCAGCGAGTCGGAGTCCTGGCGGGGTTACGAGCAGTACTTC	TRBJ2-7	NA	NA	TRBV9
CASSLRDRTYEQYF	TGTGCCAGCAGCTTACGCGACAGAACCTACGAGCAGTACTTC	TRBJ2-7	NA	NA	TRBV13
CASSLVPGAGGHEQYF	TGTGCCAGCAGTTTAGTCCCAGGGGCAGGGGGTCACGAGCAGTACTTC	TRBJ2-7	NA	TRBD1	TRBV27